One sample yielded the 5 T cell receptor beta chains listed below, sequenced in a study of T cell changes during pregnancy in multiple sclerosis. TCRdb keeps only in-frame clones here, not all; method: immunoSEQ multiplex PCR. This table has 60,000 to 95,000 clones, over 80% appearing once. Sequences were derived from CD4+ T cells from peripheral blood mononuclear cells, sampled before pregnancy. These receptors all stem from a female donor with multiple sclerosis, enrolled in a pregnancy study.

This clone was found once. The chain couples TRBV7-3 to TRBJ2-1; 15 bases are shared with TRBD2. In germline, CDR1 is SGHTA, CDR2 FQGTGA. V trimming: 4 bases; J trimming: 7 bases; junction bases outside the gene matches: 5. The CDR3 loop spans 16 amino acids. The CDR3, as DNA: TGTGCCAGCAGCTCGGGACTAGCGGGGGGCCGGAATGAGCAGTTCTTC. It yields the protein CASSSGLAGGRNEQFF. The complete variable domain, with remaining parts taken from reference TRBV7-3 and TRBJ2-1, reads GAGVSQTPSNKVTEKGKYVELRCDPISGHTALYWYRQSLGQGPEFLIYFQGTGAADDSGLPNDRFFAVRPEGSVSTLKIQRTERGDSAVYLCASSSGLAGGRNEQFFGPGTRLTVL.

This clone was seen once. The V and J genes are TRBV7-8 and TRBJ1-6; D gene unclear. Germline-derived CDR1 and CDR2 are SGHVS and FQNEAQ. The CDR3 is 13 residues long. V was trimmed by 5 bases and J by 10 bases, leaving 12 bases between them. The CDR3 nucleotides read TGTGCCAGCAGCACCGGGGAGGACTCACCCCTCCACTTT. Encoded protein: CASSTGEDSPLHF.

The genes are TRBV7-3 and TRBJ2-1, with 12 positions matching TRBD2. Germline values: CDR1 SGHTA, CDR2 FQGTGA. Germline trimming cut 3 bases from V and 9 bases from J; bases unmatched to any gene: 9. The CDR3 spans 16 residues. The CDR3 coding sequence is TGTGCCAGCAGCTTGACCGGGACTAGCGGGTCCGGTGAGCAGTTCTTC. Translating it yields CASSLTGTSGSGEQFF. The entire variable domain, with the rest obtained from reference TRBV7-3 and TRBJ2-1, is as follows: GAGVSQTPSNKVTEKGKYVELRCDPISGHTALYWYRQSLGQGPEFLIYFQGTGAADDSGLPNDRFFAVRPEGSVSTLKIQRTERGDSAVYLCASSLTGTSGSGEQFFGPGTRLTVL.

The chain employs TRBV20-1 and TRBJ1-1, with TRBD1 identical over 7 bases. The CDR3 consists of 11 residues. CDR1 is DFQATT and CDR2 is SNEGSKA in the germline V gene (reference sequence). J lost 11 bases, V lost 5 bases, and 8 bases had no gene match. The CDR3 bases are TGCAGTGCTGAGTATGACAGGGCGGCTTTCTTT. Residues: CSAEYDRAAFF.

The chain carries TRBV10-3 and TRBJ1-5; 7 nucleotides line up with TRBD1. Trimming at V came to 11 bases and at J to 2 bases, leaving 3 bases not matched to a gene. CDR1 is ENHRY and CDR2 is SYGVKD in the germline V gene. The CDR3 totals 12 residues. CDR3 in DNA: TGTGCCTCCAGGGGGGGCAATCAGCCCCAGCATTTT. Amino acids: CASRGGNQPQHF.